Below, 20 T cell receptor beta chains from the same sample are listed, as sequenced in a study of CD8+ T cells in alopecia areata. Once RNA had been extracted, it was reverse transcribed into cDNA to act as the sequencing template. Produced via immunoSEQ multiplex PCR; TCRdb's table is partial and in-frame only. Here the sample spans more than 150,000 clones, over 50% being singletons. Sequenced material: CD4+ T cells sorted from blood, taken at week 0. Every receptor here comes from a human donor with alopecia areata.

This chain connects TRBV27 to TRBJ1-5, with 9 bases matching TRBD1. Germline V lookup: CDR1 MNHEY, CDR2 SMNVEV (reference sequence). Trimming took 5 bases from V and 3 from J; bases not matched to a gene: 8. The CDR3 is 16 residues long. The CDR3 sequence: CASSTSGTGYNQPQHF. As DNA, the CDR3 is TGTGCCAGCAGTACCTCCGGGACAGGGTACAATCAGCCCCAGCATTTT.

The chain recombines TRBV4-1 with TRBJ1-2; TRBD1 agrees at 9 bases. Germline CDR1 MGHRA, CDR2 YSYEKL. CDR3 length: 16 residues. After removal of 5 bases from V and 6 bases from J, the junction contained 13 bases not matched to a gene. The CDR3 protein is CASSGPGTGIVDGYTF. DNA of the CDR3: TGCGCCAGCAGCGGACCCGGGACAGGGATAGTGGATGGCTACACCTTC.

The chain combines TRBV6-5 with TRBJ1-1, with D possibly matching TRBD1 (6 bases). V gave up 7 bases and J gave up 0 bases, with 15 bases separating them. The germline gives CDR1 MNHEY, CDR2 SVGAGI. The CDR3 has 15 amino acids. The CDR3 loop reads CASKGGIKMNTEAFF. CDR3 nucleotides: TGTGCCAGCAAGGGGGGGATCAAGATGAACACTGAAGCTTTCTTT.

This sequence joins TRBV30 and TRBJ2-7; D is ambiguous. V was clipped by 5 bases and J by 4 bases, with 12 bases between them. Germline CDR1 is GTSNPN and CDR2 is SVGIG (reference sequence). The CDR3 spans 12 residues. The CDR3 bases are TGTGCCTGGGCCAGTGGGAATTACGAGCAGTACTTC. This sequence encodes CAWASGNYEQYF.

The chain joins TRBV29-1 to TRBJ2-7; D gene unclear. With 3 bases removed from V and 5 bases from J, the gap between germline ends came to 14 bases. CDR3 length: 13 residues. CDR1 is SQVTM, CDR2 ANQGSEA, per germline. CDR3 DNA: TGCAGCGTTGAGAGGCGTCCCCTCCACGAGCAGTACTTC. This codes for CSVERRPLHEQYF.

This sequence joins TRBV5-8 and TRBJ2-5; TRBD1 might be the D (5 bases). CDR3 length: 14 residues. Trimming removed 0 bases at V and 5 bases at J, with 11 bases between. Germline assignment: CDR1 SGHTS and CDR2 YDEGEE. The CDR3 sequence: CASSLEKGLETQYF. As DNA, the CDR3 is TGTGCCAGCAGCTTGGAAAAGGGGCTCGAGACCCAGTACTTC. The variable domain in full, with the rest retrieved from reference TRBV5-8 and TRBJ2-5, is EAGVTQSPTHLIKTRGQQATLRCSPISGHTSVYWYQQALGLGLQFLLWYDEGEERNRGNFPPRFSGRQFPNYSSELNVNALELEDSALYLCASSLEKGLETQYFGPGTRLLVL.

Written as DNA, the CDR3 is TGTGCCAGCACTATCCGGGACAGGGATGAAAAACTGTTTTTT. Residues: CASTIRDRDEKLFF. The chain links TRBV6-1 to TRBJ1-4; 9 bases align to TRBD1. The ends lost 7 bases at V and 6 bases at J; junction bases unmatched: 6. Per germline, CDR1 MNHNS and CDR2 SASEGT. This CDR3 region has 14 residues.

The chain is built from TRBV29-1 and TRBJ1-2; 7 nucleotides line up with TRBD1. This CDR3 contains 14 residues. The V gene's germline CDR1 is SQVTM and CDR2 ANQGSEA. With 6 bases clipped from V and 6 bases from J, the junction kept 13 bases outside the gene matches. The CDR3 loop reads CSVVDREGYDGYTF. CDR3 sequence (DNA): TGCAGCGTCGTCGACAGGGAAGGCTATGATGGCTACACCTTC.

This sequence joins TRBV4-1 and TRBJ2-7; TRBD1 matches 8 bases. The CDR3 length is 15 residues. Germline V CDR1 and CDR2: MGHRA, YSYEKL. V was pared by 1 base and J by 4 bases, with 6 bases of the junction left unmatched. In DNA form, the CDR3 reads TGCGCCAGCAGCCAAGGGGGACAGGAGTCGTACGAGCAGTACTTC. It is translated as CASSQGGQESYEQYF.

V and J are TRBV29-1 and TRBJ2-7; TRBD1 matches at 11 bases. CDR3 length: 15 amino acids. Per the germline V gene, CDR1 is SQVTM and CDR2 is ANQGSEA. Losses at the gene ends were 6 bases for V and 5 bases for J; bases not matched to a gene: 12. CDR3 amino acids: CSVHQPGQGDHEQYF. CDR3 in DNA: TGCAGCGTCCATCAACCGGGACAGGGGGACCACGAGCAGTACTTC.

The V and J genes are TRBV7-9 and TRBJ1-4; D gene uncertain. CDR3 size: 13 residues. Trimming took 2 bases from V and 6 from J, leaving 7 bases between them. The V gene's germline CDR1 is SEHNR and CDR2 FQNEAQ (reference sequence). The CDR3 loop is CASSLRPDEKLFF. The CDR3 DNA follows: TGTGCCAGCAGCTTACGGCCTGATGAAAAACTGTTTTTT. Looking up the rest from reference TRBV7-9 and TRBJ1-4 gives the full variable domain: DTGVSQNPRHKITKRGQNVTFRCDPISEHNRLYWYRQTLGQGPEFLTYFQNEAQLEKSRLLSDRFSAERPKGSFSTLEIQRTEQGDSAMYLCASSLRPDEKLFFGSGTQLSVL.

V and J are TRBV27 and TRBJ1-6, with 7 bases identical to TRBD1. CDR3 length: 14 residues. Germline trimming cut 5 bases from V and 9 bases from J; bases unmatched to any gene: 7. Germline-derived CDR1 and CDR2 are MNHEY and SMNVEV (reference sequence). CDR3 region: CASSPRDRVSPLHF. The CDR3, as DNA: TGTGCCAGCAGTCCAAGGGACAGAGTTTCACCCCTCCACTTT.

This sequence joins TRBV2 and TRBJ1-1; D might be TRBD1 (5 bases). This CDR3 has 13 amino acids. CDR1 is SNHLY and CDR2 is FYNNEI in the germline V gene. Trimming took off 8 bases at V and 0 bases at J, with 10 bases between the two ends. In DNA, the CDR3 is TGTGCCAGCGGGGGACCGATGAACACTGAAGCTTTCTTT. Translation: CASGGPMNTEAFF.

Notes on this clone: Compared with germline, one end of the junction differs, possibly owing to a read error. V usage is TRBV30 and J usage is TRBJ1-2, with D maybe TRBD1 (5 bases). This CDR3 is built from 12 residues. Germline V gene lookup returns CDR1 GTSNPN and CDR2 SVGIG (reference sequence). The CDR3: CAWRRDSGREYF. CDR3 in DNA: TGTGCCTGGAGAAGAGACTCGGGACGGGAATACTTC.

This clone was recorded a few times. This chain connects TRBV9 to TRBJ2-3; D perhaps matches TRBD1 (6 bases). Germline V gene data show CDR1 as SGDLS and CDR2 as YYNGEE. The CDR3 is made up of 16 amino acids. Trimming took off 0 bases at V and 1 base at J, with 12 bases between the two ends. This CDR3 reads CASSVGSGEGTDTQYF. DNA of the CDR3: TGTGCCAGCAGCGTAGGGTCAGGGGAAGGCACAGATACGCAGTATTTT.

CDR3 nucleotide sequence: TGCAGCGCGACAGGGTACTATGGCTACACCTTC. Translating gives CSATGYYGYTF. The chain links TRBV29-1 to TRBJ1-2, with 7 bases aligning to TRBD1. The CDR3 has 11 amino acids. In germline, CDR1 is SQVTM, CDR2 ANQGSEA. Trimming cost V 7 bases and J 3 bases; bases outside gene matches: 2.

The rearrangement uses TRBV27 and TRBJ2-5; 15 nucleotides agree with TRBD2. CDR3 length: 17 residues. V lost 0 bases, J lost 2 bases, and 1 base stayed unmatched. Germline CDR1 is MNHEY and CDR2 is SMNVEV (reference sequence). CDR3: CASSLSGTSGGQETQYF. Here the CDR3 DNA reads TGTGCCAGCAGTTTATCCGGGACTAGCGGGGGGCAAGAGACCCAGTACTTC.

This chain's CDR3 is CASTRDTDTQYF. The CDR3 DNA reads TGTGCCAGCACCAGAGACACAGATACGCAGTATTTT. The rearrangement uses TRBV7-9 and TRBJ2-3; no definite D call. Trimming removed 7 bases at V and 2 bases at J, with 7 bases between. CDR1 and CDR2 from the germline V gene are SEHNR and FQNEAQ (reference sequence). This CDR3 has 12 amino acids.

This clone showed up many times. The CDR3 region has the DNA TGCGCCAGCAGCAGACAGGGGAACACCGGGGAGCTGTTTTTT. It is translated as CASSRQGNTGELFF. This chain joins TRBV4-1 and TRBJ2-2; TRBD1 matches 7 bases. The trim removed 5 bases at V and 1 base at J, leaving 1 base unmatched. The germline gives CDR1 MGHRA, CDR2 YSYEKL. This CDR3 is 14 amino acids long.

V is TRBV27 and J is TRBJ1-6, with 7 bases fitting TRBD1. Germline CDR1 and CDR2: MNHEY and SMNVEV (reference sequence). This CDR3 is built from 18 residues. Trimming removed 4 bases from V and 6 bases from J; junction bases left unmatched: 15. The CDR3 spells CASSSGSTRGVLNSPLHF. The CDR3 coding sequence is TGTGCCAGCAGTTCGGGCAGTACCAGGGGGGTTCTTAATTCACCCCTCCACTTT.